This TCR beta chain was identified in a study of technical replicates of blood from several donors. TCRdb keeps only in-frame clones here, not all; method: immunoSEQ multiplex PCR. Counted here are tens of thousands of clones, more than 80% occurring once; the ten biggest clones make up over 0.2%. This CDR3 contains 14 residues. The germline V gene encodes CDR1 SGHRS and CDR2 YFSETQ. V lost 4 bases and J lost 2; bases outside the gene matches: 4. The chain recombines TRBV5-1 with TRBJ2-5, with 8 bases that match TRBD1. The receptor's source is a human donor in good health. Material: T cells isolated from PBMCs. The CDR3 protein is CASSRDRGQETQYF. In nucleotides, the CDR3 is TGCGCCAGCAGCCGAGACAGGGGACAAGAGACCCAGTACTTC.